This T cell receptor beta chain came from a study of tumor-infiltrating lymphocytes in primary liver carcinoma. Study context: Men and women, 30 to 69 years of age, made up the patients. Points from the study as a whole: Tumor region pairs showed greater overlap than either tumor-adjacent or tumor-blood pairs did. With p = 0.039, the top-250-clone fraction in tumors significantly exceeded that in blood.

As regards this clonotype: Its antigen is still unknown. An end of the junction differs from the germline gene, which may be a read error.

cDNA specific to TCR beta was made from roughly 500 ng of total RNA, with a constant-region primer employed for priming. Library construction for TCR beta comprised three nested multiplex PCR rounds performed with slightly modified ARM-PCR. Forward primers for TRBV1-TRBV30 and a C-beta reverse primer served the first two PCR rounds, at about 10 cycles each. MiXCR, run by TCRdb on the multiplex PCR reads, gives a single entry per CDR3 protein. The data hold fewer than 50,000 distinct CDR3 sequences, with 60% to 80% observed a single time. The CDR3 has 14 amino acids. The germline V gene encodes CDR1 SGHAT and CDR2 FQDESV (reference sequence). Co-extraction of both nucleic acids (RNA and DNA) used about 19-33 mg of unsorted bulk tissue.

The specimen sequenced was tumor-adjacent normal liver tissue. This TCR was recovered from a woman aged 25 to 39 with primary liver carcinoma and hepatitis B virus infection. The V and J genes are TRBV11-1 and TRBJ1-1; maybe TRBD1 (5 bases). The CDR3 DNA is TGTGCCAGCAGCTTCGGGCGGGGCCACACTGAAGCTATCTTT. The encoded protein is CASSFGRGHTEAIF.